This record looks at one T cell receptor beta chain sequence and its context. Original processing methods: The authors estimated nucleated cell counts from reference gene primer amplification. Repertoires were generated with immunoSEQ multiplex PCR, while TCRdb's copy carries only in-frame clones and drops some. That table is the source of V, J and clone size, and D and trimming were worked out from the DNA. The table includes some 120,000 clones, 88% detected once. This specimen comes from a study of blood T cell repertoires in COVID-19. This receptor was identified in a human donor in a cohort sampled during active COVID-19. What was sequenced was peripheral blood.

The CDR3 is CASSAGGQGRDTQYF. The DNA of the CDR3 is TGTGCCAGCAGCGCGGGGGGCCAGGGAAGAGATACGCAGTATTTT. The chain couples TRBV9 to TRBJ2-3, with D possibly TRBD2 on 7 matching bases. The CDR3 consists of 15 residues. V was shortened by 3 bases and J by 5 bases, with 16 bases between the two germline ends. Germline V gene data show CDR1 as SGDLS and CDR2 as YYNGEE.